The 7 T cell receptor beta chains given below trace back to one sample, sequenced in a study of OX40 agonist ivuxolimab in advanced cancers. Only in-frame clones appear in the TCRdb table, and some are missing; sequencing was by immunoSEQ multiplex PCR. This table holds tens of thousands of clones, just under 90% found once. The specimen comprised CD4+ or CD8+ T cells sorted from blood, sampled in a trial of the OX40 agonist ivuxolimab. Every receptor here comes from an adult with an advanced solid tumor such as melanoma, head and neck, liver or kidney cancer.

The chain couples TRBV27 to TRBJ1-2; TRBD1 matches 9 bases. Trimming cost V 5 bases and J 10 bases; bases outside gene matches: 8. Germline CDR1 MNHEY, CDR2 SMNVEV (reference sequence). The CDR3 is 13 amino acids. In DNA form, the CDR3 reads TGTGCCAGCAGTAGGGGGGACAGGGATGACTACACCTTC. It yields the protein CASSRGDRDDYTF.

V and J are TRBV7-9 and TRBJ2-1, with 11 bases fitting TRBD2. The trim removed 5 bases at V and 10 bases at J, leaving 4 bases unmatched. The CDR3 has 13 amino acids. Germline V gene lookup returns CDR1 SEHNR and CDR2 FQNEAQ (reference sequence). The CDR3 here is CASSLTSGTEQFF. Here the CDR3 DNA reads TGTGCCAGCAGCCTGACTAGCGGGACAGAGCAGTTCTTC.

V is TRBV15 and J is TRBJ2-7; TRBD1 is a possible D gene (6 bases). Germline V CDR1 and CDR2: LNHNV, YYDKDF (reference sequence). Trimming took 0 bases from V and 1 from J, leaving 10 bases between them. The CDR3 totals 15 residues. CDR3 in DNA: TGTGCCACCAGCAGAGATGGGACACCGTCCTACGAGCAGTACTTC. Protein sequence: CATSRDGTPSYEQYF.

This clone is a singleton in its sample. The chain is built from TRBV7-9 and TRBJ1-1, with D maybe TRBD1 (6 bases). Germline loops: CDR1 SEHNR, CDR2 FQNEAQ (reference sequence). The CDR3 totals 15 residues. Trimming left V 1 base short and J 0 bases short, with 9 bases between. The CDR3 coding sequence is TGTGCCAGCAGCTTAGGCAGGGGACTGAACACTGAAGCTTTCTTT. It translates to CASSLGRGLNTEAFF.

This sequence joins TRBV7-2 and TRBJ1-2, with TRBD1 matching 10 bases. In germline, CDR1 is SGHTA, CDR2 FQGNSA. V lost 5 bases, J lost 7 bases, and 13 bases stayed unmatched. This CDR3 spans 16 amino acids. Written as DNA, the CDR3 is TGTGCCAGCAGCGAAACCCGGGACAGGGGAAGGAGTGGCTACACCTTC. Translating gives CASSETRDRGRSGYTF.

This chain uses TRBV5-1 with TRBJ2-6; TRBD1 agrees at 9 bases. Germline assignment: CDR1 SGHRS and CDR2 YFSETQ. The CDR3 totals 19 residues. Trimming cost V 1 base and J 0 bases; bases outside gene matches: 8. The CDR3, as DNA: TGCGCCAGCAGCTTGACAGGGGGCGTCTTCCTCTCTGGGGCCAACGTCCTGACTTTC. Its translation: CASSLTGGVFLSGANVLTF.

The gene calls are TRBV5-1 and TRBJ1-1; D unclear. V was cut by 4 bases and J by 1 base, with 5 bases left in between. CDR1 is SGHRS, CDR2 YFSETQ, per germline. The CDR3 is 12 residues long. The CDR3 DNA reads TGCGCCAGCAGCGAGGAGAACACTGAAGCTTTCTTT. It codes for CASSEENTEAFF.